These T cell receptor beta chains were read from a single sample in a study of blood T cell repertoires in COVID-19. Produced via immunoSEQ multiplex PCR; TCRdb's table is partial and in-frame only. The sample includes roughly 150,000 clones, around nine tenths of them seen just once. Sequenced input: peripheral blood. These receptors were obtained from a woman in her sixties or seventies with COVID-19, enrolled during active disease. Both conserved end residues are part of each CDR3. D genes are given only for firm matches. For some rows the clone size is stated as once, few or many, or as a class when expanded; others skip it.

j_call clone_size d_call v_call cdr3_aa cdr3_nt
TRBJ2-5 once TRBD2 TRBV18 CASSLSSGGAAETQYF TGTGCCAGCTCACTATCTAGCGGGGGGGCCGCAGAGACCCAGTACTTC
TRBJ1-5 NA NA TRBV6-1 CASSILGNQPQHF TGTGCCAGCAGCATACTCGGCAATCAGCCCCAGCATTTT
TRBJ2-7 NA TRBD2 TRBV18 CASSPQAGGRYEQYF TGTGCCAGCTCACCTCAAGCGGGGGGGCGATACGAGCAGTACTTC
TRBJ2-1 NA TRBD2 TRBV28 CASTGGGAGFHNEQFF TGTGCCAGCACCGGCGGGGGGGCCGGATTCCACAATGAGCAGTTCTTC
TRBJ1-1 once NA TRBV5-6 CASSLGLQGTEAFF TGTGCCAGCAGCTTGGGACTTCAGGGCACTGAAGCTTTCTTT
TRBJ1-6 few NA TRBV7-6 CASSLGLDPRNSPLHF TGTGCCAGCAGCTTGGGACTGGACCCTAGGAATTCACCCCTCCACTTT
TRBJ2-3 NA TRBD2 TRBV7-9 CASSLASGSGVDTQYF TGTGCCAGCAGCTTAGCTTCGGGTAGCGGGGTAGATACGCAGTATTTT
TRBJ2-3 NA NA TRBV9 CASSERLRTDTQYF TGTGCCAGCAGCGAGCGGTTACGCACAGATACGCAGTATTTT
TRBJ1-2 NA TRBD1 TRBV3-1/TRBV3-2 CASSQGTGDYGYTF TGTGCCAGCAGCCAAGGGACAGGGGACTATGGCTACACCTTC
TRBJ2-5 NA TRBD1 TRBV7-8 CASSSDRGETQYF TGTGCCAGCAGCTCAGACAGGGGAGAGACCCAGTACTTC
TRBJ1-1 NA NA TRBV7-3 CASSLGGDRAFF TGTGCCAGCAGCTTGGGTGGAGATCGGGCTTTCTTT
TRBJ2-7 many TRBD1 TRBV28 CASIPRDRGYEQYF TGTGCCAGCATTCCCCGGGACAGAGGCTACGAGCAGTACTTC
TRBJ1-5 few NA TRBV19 CASSIAGSRGGNQPQHF TGTGCCAGTAGTATAGCGGGGTCACGGGGGGGCAATCAGCCCCAGCATTTT
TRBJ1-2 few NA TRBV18 CASSPADNYGYTF TGTGCCAGCTCACCGGCTGATAACTATGGCTACACCTTC
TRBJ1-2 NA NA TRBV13 CASSLGPVGGGNDYGYTF TGTGCCAGCAGCTTAGGACCGGTGGGAGGGGGTAACGACTATGGCTACACCTTC
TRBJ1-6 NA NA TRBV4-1 CASSQVGQHDSPLHF TGCGCCAGCAGCCAGGTTGGACAGCACGATTCACCCCTCCACTTT
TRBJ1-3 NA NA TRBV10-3 CAISDQGNTIYF TGTGCCATCAGTGACCAGGGAAACACCATATATTTT
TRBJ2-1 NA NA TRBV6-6 CASSYSWGGPYNEQFF TGTGCCAGCAGTTACTCGTGGGGGGGCCCGTACAATGAGCAGTTCTTC
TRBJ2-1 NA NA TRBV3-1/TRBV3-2 CASSQAGTQNEQFF TGTGCCAGCAGCCAAGCCGGGACTCAGAATGAGCAGTTCTTC
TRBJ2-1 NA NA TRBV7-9 CASSANRKTQYNEQFF TGTGCCAGCAGCGCCAACAGGAAGACTCAATACAATGAGCAGTTCTTC
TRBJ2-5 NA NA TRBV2 CASSVHRETQYF TGTGCCAGCAGCGTCCATAGAGAGACCCAGTACTTC
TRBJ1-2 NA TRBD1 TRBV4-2 CASSQDQAGGRYTF TGTGCCAGCAGCCAAGATCAGGCAGGGGGGCGCTACACCTTC
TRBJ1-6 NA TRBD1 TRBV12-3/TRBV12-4 CASSDRVQSPLHF TGTGCCAGCAGTGACAGGGTTCAATCACCCCTCCACTTT
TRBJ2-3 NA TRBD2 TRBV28 CASTPPLAGATDTQYF TGTGCCAGCACTCCCCCACTAGCGGGGGCCACAGATACGCAGTATTTT
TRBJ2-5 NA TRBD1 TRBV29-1 CSGKQGQETQYF TGCAGCGGGAAACAGGGGCAAGAGACCCAGTACTTC
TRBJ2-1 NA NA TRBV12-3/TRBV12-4 CASSLGGQKQFF TGTGCCAGCAGTTTAGGAGGCCAGAAGCAGTTCTTC
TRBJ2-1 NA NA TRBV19 CASTPGGSYNEQFF TGTGCCAGTACCCCAGGGGGGTCCTACAATGAGCAGTTCTTC
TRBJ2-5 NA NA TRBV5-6 CASSFRQETQYF TGTGCCAGCAGCTTTCGGCAAGAGACCCAGTACTTC
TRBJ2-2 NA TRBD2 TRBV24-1 CATSDPSGGAGTGELFF TGTGCCACCAGTGATCCTAGCGGGGGGGCCGGAACCGGGGAGCTGTTTTTT
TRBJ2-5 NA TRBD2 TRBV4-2 CASSQPQLAGVETQYF TGTGCCAGCAGCCAACCCCAACTAGCGGGGGTAGAGACCCAGTACTTC
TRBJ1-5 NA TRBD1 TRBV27 CASSRLRGAQGDNQPQHF TGTGCCAGCAGCCGATTAAGGGGGGCGCAGGGGGATAATCAGCCCCAGCATTTT
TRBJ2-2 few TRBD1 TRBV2 CASSETGAPTGELFF TGTGCCAGCAGTGAGACAGGGGCACCCACCGGGGAGCTGTTTTTT
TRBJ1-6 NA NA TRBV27 CASTDRGWNSPLHF TGTGCCAGCACCGACCGGGGGTGGAATTCACCCCTCCACTTT
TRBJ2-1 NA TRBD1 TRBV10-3 CAISEAGGSYNEQFF TGTGCCATCAGTGAGGCAGGGGGCTCCTACAATGAGCAGTTCTTC
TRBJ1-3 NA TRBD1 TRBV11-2 CASTYRQGGTGNTIYF TGTGCCAGCACCTACAGACAGGGGGGAACTGGAAACACCATATATTTT
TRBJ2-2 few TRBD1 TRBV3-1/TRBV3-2 CASSPGGRTGELFF TGTGCCAGCAGCCCAGGGGGTCGGACCGGGGAGCTGTTTTTT
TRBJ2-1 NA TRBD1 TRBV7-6 CASSLGTGYNEQFF TGTGCCAGCAGCTTAGGGACAGGGTACAATGAGCAGTTCTTC
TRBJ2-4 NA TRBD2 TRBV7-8 CASSPGERGGFGAKNIQYF TGTGCCAGCAGCCCTGGGGAGCGGGGGGGCTTTGGAGCCAAAAACATTCAGTACTTC
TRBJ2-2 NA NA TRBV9 CASSVVFGPGELFF TGTGCCAGCAGCGTAGTTTTTGGGCCCGGGGAGCTGTTTTTT
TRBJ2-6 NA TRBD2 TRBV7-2 CASSLVGGSGANVLTF TGTGCCAGCAGCTTAGTAGGCGGGAGTGGGGCCAACGTCCTGACTTTC
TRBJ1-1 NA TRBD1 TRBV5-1 CASSPIQGASGEAFF TGCGCCAGCAGCCCAATACAGGGGGCGTCCGGGGAAGCTTTCTTT
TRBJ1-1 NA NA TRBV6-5 CASMAERDTEAFF TGTGCCAGCATGGCAGAGAGGGACACTGAAGCTTTCTTT
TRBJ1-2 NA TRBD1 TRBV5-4 CASSSRVGTGFGNGYTF TGTGCCAGCAGCTCCCGGGTAGGGACAGGGTTCGGGAATGGCTACACCTTC
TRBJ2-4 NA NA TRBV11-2 CASSFTSAKNIQYF TGTGCCAGCAGCTTCACGAGTGCCAAAAACATTCAGTACTTC
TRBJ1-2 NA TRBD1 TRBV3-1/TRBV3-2 CASSQPGGYGYTF TGTGCCAGCAGCCAACCAGGGGGGTATGGCTACACCTTC
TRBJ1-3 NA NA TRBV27 CASSPTGPGQGNTIYF TGTGCCAGCAGTCCCACCGGACCGGGACAAGGAAACACCATATATTTT
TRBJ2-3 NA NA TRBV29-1 CSAPGGSPDTQYF TGCAGCGCCCCAGGGGGGTCTCCAGATACGCAGTATTTT
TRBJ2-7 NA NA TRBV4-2 CASSQDSAVTYEQYF TGTGCCAGCAGCCAAGATAGCGCTGTGACCTACGAGCAGTACTTC
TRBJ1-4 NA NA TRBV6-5 CASSYNAGANEKLFF TGTGCCAGCAGTTACAATGCCGGGGCTAATGAAAAACTGTTTTTT
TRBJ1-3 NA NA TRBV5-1 CASSLGSYRASGNTIYF TGCGCCAGCAGCTTGGGGTCTTACAGGGCCTCTGGAAACACCATATATTTT
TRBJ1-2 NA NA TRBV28 CASSYAGRDYGYTF TGTGCCAGCAGTTATGCGGGAAGGGACTATGGCTACACCTTC